Presented here are 30 T cell receptor beta chains from one specimen sequenced in a study of metastatic and nonmetastatic thyroid tumors. No treatment had been given to any patient before thyroid surgery. TCRdb reanalyzed the PCR reads via MiXCR. There are 65,000 or so clones in the sample; about 3.8% occur only once, and approximately 20% lies in the top ten. The source material was blood. The receptors here all came from a female donor with papillary thyroid cancer or a benign thyroid nodule (not recorded which). Some clones in this sample may be carry-over from other donors' samples.

This clone was detected only a few times. The chain joins TRBV6-6 to TRBJ2-6; TRBD1 aligns across 8 bases. The junction had 3 bases not matched to a gene; V was cut back by 2 bases and J by 0 bases. Germline V gives CDR1 MNHNY, CDR2 SVGAGI (reference sequence). The CDR3 contains 17 residues. This chain's CDR3 is CASSYMTGDSGANVLTF. The DNA for the CDR3 is TGTGCCAGCAGTTACATGACAGGGGACTCTGGGGCCAACGTCCTGACTTTC.

At least ten counts were recorded for this clone. This sample includes further DNA sequences coding for the same CDR3. This chain connects TRBV7-6 to TRBJ2-5; D may be TRBD1 (5 bases). Trimming removed 2 bases at V and 9 bases at J, with 13 bases between. The CDR3 spans 13 residues. In germline, CDR1 is SGHVS, CDR2 FNYEAQ. The CDR3 nucleotides read TGTGCCAGCAGCTTACGCGGAAAAGGGGCCCAGTACTTC. It specifies CASSLRGKGAQYF.

This clone appeared many times. The chain's CDR3 is CSATTPGQGNSPLHF. The CDR3 DNA reads as TGCAGTGCCACTACTCCGGGACAGGGAAATTCACCCCTCCACTTT. V usage is TRBV20-1 and J usage is TRBJ1-6; 9 bases agree with TRBD1. CDR1 is DFQATT and CDR2 is SNEGSKA in the germline V gene (reference sequence). Germline trimming cut 6 bases from V and 7 bases from J; bases unmatched to any gene: 10. The CDR3 is 15 amino acids.

This clone has ten or more counts. The chain joins TRBV5-1 to TRBJ2-7, with 7 bases fitting TRBD1. The CDR3 has 14 amino acids. Germline V gene data show CDR1 as SGHRS and CDR2 as YFSETQ. J was trimmed by 5 bases and V by 0 bases; bases with no gene match: 5. CDR3 bases: TGCGCCAGCAGCTTGGAGGGACAGACAAACGAGCAGTACTTC. Translated: CASSLEGQTNEQYF.

This clone was detected ten times or more. V usage is TRBV11-2 and J usage is TRBJ1-5, with TRBD1 matching 9 bases. Germline trimming cut 8 bases from V and 6 bases from J; bases unmatched to any gene: 8. The CDR3 contains 14 residues. The germline V gene encodes CDR1 SGHAT and CDR2 FQNNGV. The CDR3 region is CASSATGGGQPQHF. CDR3 in DNA: TGTGCCAGCTCCGCCACAGGGGGCGGTCAGCCCCAGCATTTT.

This clone was seen ten or more times. V usage is TRBV24-1 and J usage is TRBJ2-2; tentatively, D is TRBD1 (5 bases). V was trimmed by 7 bases and J by 5 bases, leaving 19 bases between them. The CDR3 length is 16 residues. CDR1 and CDR2 from the germline V gene are KGHDR and SFDVKD. This CDR3 is CATSSPQGARTGELFF. The CDR3 DNA is TGTGCCACCAGCTCCCCCCAGGGTGCCCGAACCGGGGAGCTGTTTTTT.

This clone was observed many times. The V gene is TRBV7-8, the J gene TRBJ1-6; TRBD1 is a possible D gene (5 bases). The ends were cut back, 5 bases at V and 5 bases at J, with 10 bases in the middle. The CDR3 has 14 residues. Germline CDR1 reads SGHVS; CDR2 reads FQNEAQ. The CDR3 protein is CASSDGQNNSPLHF. The CDR3 coding sequence is TGTGCCAGCAGCGACGGACAAAATAATTCACCCCTCCACTTT. Combining the CDR3 with reference TRBV7-8 and TRBJ1-6 gives the whole variable domain GAGVSQSPRYKVAKRGQDVALRCDPISGHVSLFWYQQALGQGPEFLTYFQNEAQLDKSGLPSDRFFAERPEGSVSTLKIQRTQQEDSAVYLCASSDGQNNSPLHFGNGTRLTVT.

There are a few counts of this clone. Other DNA variants within this sample encode the same CDR3. The chain couples TRBV6-1 to TRBJ2-1; D gene unclear. This CDR3 region has 11 residues. V gave up 8 bases and J gave up 7 bases, with 9 bases separating them. CDR1 and CDR2 from the germline V gene are MNHNS and SASEGT. The chain's CDR3 is CASQLQNEQFF. In DNA form, the CDR3 reads TGTGCCAGCCAGCTACAAAATGAGCAGTTCTTC.

This clone was picked up many times. The chain employs TRBV10-3 and TRBJ1-2, with 7 positions matching TRBD1. J lost 8 bases, V lost 0 bases, and 18 bases had no gene match. This CDR3 region has 18 residues. The germline V gene encodes CDR1 ENHRY and CDR2 SYGVKD. CDR3 nucleotides: TGTGCCATCAGTGAGTCGCTAGGGGCAGGGGGATCCCTTGGAGGCTACACCTTC. Its protein is CAISESLGAGGSLGGYTF.

This clone came up many times. This rearrangement joins TRBV20-1 to TRBJ1-5; 7 nucleotides agree with TRBD1. The ends lost 0 bases at V and 3 bases at J; junction bases unmatched: 5. There are 15 residues in the CDR3. Germline V CDR1 and CDR2: DFQATT, SNEGSKA (reference sequence). The CDR3 spells CSARDRTGDNQPQHF. DNA of the CDR3: TGCAGTGCTAGAGATAGGACAGGAGACAATCAGCCCCAGCATTTT.

This clone was recorded many times. CDR3 region: CASSFSWTSGSKSGTDTQYF. CDR3 nucleotide sequence: TGTGCCAGCAGTTTTTCTTGGACTAGCGGGAGTAAATCCGGGACAGATACGCAGTATTTT. V gene TRBV6-1 combines with J gene TRBJ2-3; 13 bases map to TRBD2. This CDR3 has 20 amino acids. Trimming removed 5 bases from V and 3 bases from J; junction bases left unmatched: 17. Germline values: CDR1 MNHNS, CDR2 SASEGT.

The genes are TRBV19 and TRBJ2-3, with unresolved D. The CDR3 sequence is 16 residues long. Germline loops: CDR1 LNHDA, CDR2 SQIVND (reference sequence). V was trimmed by 5 bases and J by 2 bases, leaving 17 bases between them. CDR3 region: CASSLVRTPVTDTQYF. CDR3 bases: TGTGCCAGTAGTTTAGTCCGGACCCCCGTCACAGATACGCAGTATTTT.

This clone was seen repeatedly, ten times or more. The chain's CDR3 is CASSYYRASTDTQYF. In nucleotides, the CDR3 is TGTGCCAGCAGTTACTATCGGGCTAGCACAGATACGCAGTATTTT. The V call is TRBV6-2 or TRBV6-3, the J call TRBJ2-3; D remains ambiguous. V lost 1 base and J lost 0, with 8 bases in between. CDR3 length: 15 amino acids. Germline CDR1 is MNHEY and CDR2 is SVGEGT.

Only a few counts were recorded for this clone. The chain is built from TRBV7-2 and TRBJ2-1, with 14 bases that match TRBD2. The germline gives CDR1 SGHTA, CDR2 FQGNSA. V dropped 5 bases and J dropped 9; count of bases not matched to a gene: 6. The CDR3 totals 15 residues. The DNA for the CDR3 is TGTGCCAGCAGCCGTGGACTAGCGGGAGGTCGTGAGCAGTTCTTC. Its protein is CASSRGLAGGREQFF.

This clone was observed a handful of times. One end of the junction fails to match germline, which may point to a read error. The V call is TRBV6-9, the J call TRBJ1-4, with TRBD1 identical over 8 bases. In germline, CDR1 is MNHGY, CDR2 SVAAGI. The CDR3 runs 15 residues. The chain's CDR3 is CANSFPPGQVEKLFF. The CDR3 DNA sequence: TGTGCCAACAGTTTTCCACCGGGACAGGTCGAGAAACTGTTTTTT.

This clone was seen many times. This sequence joins TRBV6-1 and TRBJ1-4; maybe TRBD1 (6 bases). Germline V lookup: CDR1 MNHNS, CDR2 SASEGT. The CDR3 has 15 amino acids. V was trimmed by 5 bases and J by 5 bases, leaving 15 bases between them. The CDR3 DNA reads TGTGCCAGCAGTTACCGGGGGCATGGGAATGAAAAACTGTTTTTT. Translated: CASSYRGHGNEKLFF.

In its sample, this clone was seen a few times. The CDR3: CASSYSPGGSNNEQFF. In DNA form, the CDR3 reads TGTGCCAGCAGTTACTCGCCAGGGGGATCGAACAATGAGCAGTTCTTC. V usage is TRBV6-2 or TRBV6-3 and J usage is TRBJ2-1; 7 nucleotides match TRBD1. The CDR3 is 16 residues long. Germline V CDR1 and CDR2: MNHEY, SVGEGT. Trimming took 0 bases from V and 5 from J; bases not matched to a gene: 7.

This clone was observed many times. The chain couples TRBV5-1 to TRBJ1-6, with D uncertain. CDR3 length: 15 residues. Germline CDR1 and CDR2: SGHRS and YFSETQ. V was pared by 0 bases and J by 7 bases, with 11 bases between. CDR3 sequence (DNA): TGCGCCAGCAGCTTGGGGCTAAGTGTAAATTCACCCCTCCACTTT. It yields the protein CASSLGLSVNSPLHF.

This clone was seen many times. V is TRBV10-2 and J is TRBJ1-1; TRBD1 is a possible D gene (5 bases). CDR1 is WSHSY, CDR2 SAAADI, per germline. CDR3 size: 13 residues. V was pared by 7 bases and J by 0 bases, with 9 bases between. CDR3: CASKGMVNTEAFF. CDR3 in DNA: TGCGCCAGCAAGGGGATGGTGAACACTGAAGCTTTCTTT.

This clone was recorded at least ten times. The J gene is TRBJ1-5, the V gene TRBV6-1, with TRBD1 identical over 12 bases. Per germline, CDR1 MNHNS and CDR2 SASEGT. This CDR3 is built from 15 residues. After removal of 5 bases from V and 6 bases from J, the junction contained 5 bases not matched to a gene. The CDR3 here is CASSPGTGGGQPQHF. CDR3 coding DNA: TGTGCCAGCAGTCCAGGGACAGGGGGCGGTCAGCCCCAGCATTTT.

This clone has ten or more counts. J is TRBJ2-1 and V is TRBV24-1; weak D call: TRBD1 (5 bases). Germline V gene data show CDR1 as KGHDR and CDR2 as SFDVKD. The CDR3 covers 16 residues. Trimming left V 1 base short and J 0 bases short, with 9 bases between. In nucleotides, the CDR3 is TGTGCCACCAGTGATTTTGGGGCCGACTCCTACAATGAGCAGTTCTTC. Translating it yields CATSDFGADSYNEQFF.

This clone was recorded at least ten times. The chain combines TRBV7-8 with TRBJ2-5; 12 bases match TRBD2. V shed 3 bases, J shed 5 bases, and the junction held 4 bases outside the gene matches. This CDR3 comprises 15 residues. The germline V gene has CDR1 SGHVS and CDR2 FQNEAQ. The CDR3 is CASSFSTSGGETQYF. In DNA, the CDR3 is TGTGCCAGCAGCTTCTCAACTAGCGGGGGGGAGACCCAGTACTTC.

This clone was recorded many times. CDR3 sequence: CASSYRGGWRTSGSDEQFF. The CDR3 DNA reads TGTGCCAGCAGTTACCGCGGGGGTTGGAGGACTAGCGGGAGTGATGAGCAGTTCTTC. V and J are TRBV28 and TRBJ2-1; TRBD2 matches at 13 bases. The germline gives CDR1 MDHEN, CDR2 SYDVKM. CDR3 size: 19 residues. V lost 4 bases and J lost 8; bases outside the gene matches: 17.

This clone was seen repeatedly, ten times or more. The chain employs TRBV6-1 and TRBJ2-1; D perhaps matches TRBD1 (6 bases). The CDR3 loop spans 13 amino acids. Germline values: CDR1 MNHNS, CDR2 SASEGT. The V end was cut by 6 bases, the J end by 2 bases, with 8 bases between. CDR3 loop: CASSRTAYNEQFF. In DNA, the CDR3 is TGTGCCAGCAGCAGGACAGCCTACAATGAGCAGTTCTTC.

This clone occurred a few times. One end of the junction fails to match germline, which may point to a read error. CDR3 nucleotides: TGTGCCAGAAGTTATTCTAGCGGTAGCACAGATACGCAGTATTTT. It is translated as CARSYSSGSTDTQYF. The genes are TRBV6-2 or TRBV6-3 and TRBJ2-3; the match to TRBD2 covers 7 bases. Germline V CDR1 and CDR2: MNHEY, SVGEGT. This CDR3 spans 15 amino acids.

This clone was observed many times. The gene calls are TRBV11-3 and TRBJ1-1; perhaps TRBD1 as D (5 bases). Germline CDR1 SGHNT, CDR2 YENEEA. The V end lost 0 bases, the J end lost 1 base, and 6 bases lay between the germline ends. This CDR3 comprises 14 residues. The CDR3: CASSLDQGNTEAFF. The DNA of the CDR3 is TGTGCCAGCAGCTTAGATCAGGGGAACACTGAAGCTTTCTTT. The full variable domain, in which reference TRBV11-3 and TRBJ1-1 provide the parts outside the CDR3, is EAGVVQSPRYKIIEKKQPVAFWCNPISGHNTLYWYLQNLGQGPELLIRYENEEAVDDSQLPKDRFSAERLKGVDSTLKIQPAELGDSAVYLCASSLDQGNTEAFFGQGTRLTVV.

Only a few counts were recorded for this clone. One junction end does not reproduce the germline sequence, and a read error may be involved. The chain uses TRBV7-2 and TRBJ2-7; 7 nucleotides match TRBD1. This CDR3 has 15 residues. Looked up from germline, CDR1 is SGHTA and CDR2 is FQGNSA. The CDR3 reads CASSLAPGGTYDQYF. The CDR3, as DNA: TGTGCCAGCAGCTTAGCCCCAGGGGGAACCTACGATCAGTACTTC.

This clone was recorded many times. The genes are TRBV20-1 and TRBJ2-1; the match to TRBD2 covers 11 bases. With 1 base clipped from V and 7 bases from J, the junction kept 0 bases outside the gene matches. Germline values: CDR1 DFQATT, CDR2 SNEGSKA (reference sequence). The CDR3 contains 13 residues. This CDR3 is CSARGLAGNEQFF. As DNA, the CDR3 is TGCAGTGCTAGAGGACTAGCGGGAAATGAGCAGTTCTTC.

The table lists this clone with many counts. The same CDR3 also results from other DNA sequences found in this sample. This rearrangement joins TRBV5-1 to TRBJ1-6; D call uncertain. The V end lost 0 bases, the J end lost 7 bases, and 11 bases lay between the germline ends. The germline V gene has CDR1 SGHRS and CDR2 YFSETQ. There are 15 residues in the CDR3. CDR3 in amino acids: CASSLDRRGNSPLHF. The CDR3 bases are TGCGCCAGCAGCTTGGATCGGCGAGGGAATTCACCCCTCCACTTT.

This clone was counted only a few times. This chain connects TRBV7-2 to TRBJ1-1; the match to TRBD1 covers 7 bases. Germline-derived CDR1 and CDR2 are SGHTA and FQGNSA. Unmatched junction bases numbered 8, after V lost 6 bases and J lost 7 bases. This CDR3 is built from 13 residues. The CDR3 nucleotides read TGTGCCAGCAGATTGAGACAGGGCGGTGAAGCTTTCTTT. It yields the protein CASRLRQGGEAFF.